The 13 T cell receptor beta chains in this list originate from one sample, sequenced in a study of T cell therapy after organ transplantation. Produced via immunoSEQ multiplex PCR; TCRdb's table is partial and in-frame only. The sample comprises about 20,000 clones, 80% to 85% of which are singletons, and about 35% rests with the top ten. Time point described: 20-29 weeks after completion of therapy. Their recognized antigens are unknown. The sequenced sample was CD8+ T cells from blood, obtained after autologous CMV-specific T cell therapy. Receptors were obtained from a human patient who had received a solid organ transplant and had CMV disease. Some T cells may be the graft donor's.

This sequence joins TRBV15 and TRBJ2-2; D gene ambiguous. V was pared by 5 bases and J by 7 bases, with 11 bases between. Looked up from germline, CDR1 is LNHNV and CDR2 is YYDKDF (reference sequence). This CDR3 region has 13 residues. CDR3 in amino acids: CATSGNSHGELFF. In DNA, the CDR3 is TGTGCCACCAGCGGGAATAGCCACGGGGAGCTGTTTTTT.

The chain has TRBV5-1 and TRBJ1-5, with D perhaps TRBD1 (6 bases). V shed 3 bases and J shed 6 bases, with 10 bases lying between them. Germline V lookup: CDR1 SGHRS, CDR2 YFSETQ. The CDR3 loop spans 13 amino acids. The CDR3 DNA is TGCGCCAGCAGCTGGCGGGGGGCTCAGCCCCAGCATTTT. It specifies CASSWRGAQPQHF.

The CDR3 reads CASSLALENIQYF. DNA for the CDR3: TGTGCCAGCAGCTTAGCTCTAGAAAACATTCAGTACTTC. This rearrangement joins TRBV7-2 to TRBJ2-4, with D unresolved. The germline CDR1 and CDR2 sequences are SGHTA and FQGNSA. Trimming cost V 0 bases and J 5 bases, with 5 bases left between them. The CDR3 covers 13 residues.

The chain has TRBV4-3 and TRBJ2-3, with 7 bases matching TRBD2. Germline trimming cut 0 bases from V and 3 bases from J; bases unmatched to any gene: 9. Germline CDR1 and CDR2: LGHNA and YSLEER. There are 17 residues in the CDR3. Here the CDR3 DNA reads TGCGCCAGCAGCCAAGATCCTGGGGGAGGGCCGACAGATACGCAGTATTTT. Amino acid sequence: CASSQDPGGGPTDTQYF.

J is TRBJ2-7 and V is TRBV4-3; 7 bases line up with TRBD2. Germline CDR1 is LGHNA and CDR2 is YSLEER. CDR3 length: 15 amino acids. V gave up 1 base and J gave up 0 bases; unmatched junction bases: 3. In DNA form, the CDR3 reads TGCGCCAGCAGCCAAGTTGGGGACTACTCCTACGAGCAGTACTTC. Translated: CASSQVGDYSYEQYF.

This chain links TRBV4-3 with TRBJ2-5; possible D gene TRBD2, 6 bases. TRBJ2-7 explains the end of the DNA better; the J call may be wrong. This CDR3 is 15 amino acids long. CDR1 is LGHNA and CDR2 is YSLEER in the germline V gene. The CDR3 region has the DNA TGCGCCAGCAGCCAAGAGGGTAGCGGCTCCTACGAGCAGTACTTC. Amino acids: CASSQEGSGSYEQYF.

The chain has TRBV6-6 and TRBJ2-7; 7 nucleotides line up with TRBD1. Germline V gene sequence: CDR1 MNHNY, CDR2 SVGAGI (reference sequence). This CDR3 region has 14 residues. The trim removed 6 bases at V and 4 bases at J, leaving 9 bases unmatched. CDR3 coding DNA: TGTGCCAGCAGCCCGGGACAGTTTCATTACGAGCAGTACTTC. As protein: CASSPGQFHYEQYF.

The genes are TRBV25-1 and TRBJ2-7, with 9 positions matching TRBD2. This CDR3 is built from 16 residues. V trimming: 1 base; J trimming: 6 bases; junction bases outside the gene matches: 10. Germline CDR1 is MGHDK and CDR2 is SYGVNS. The CDR3 coding sequence is TGTGCCAGCAGTGAATTAGGAGGAGCGGGAGGAGGCGAGCAGTACTTC. Protein: CASSELGGAGGGEQYF.

V usage is TRBV10-2 and J usage is TRBJ2-1; 7 bases match TRBD2. This CDR3 is 15 amino acids long. J was trimmed by 5 bases and V by 2 bases; bases with no gene match: 6. Germline lookup yields CDR1 WSHSY and CDR2 SAAADI. In DNA, the CDR3 is TGCGCCAGCAGTGAGACGGGAGGCCATGACAATGAGCAGTTCTTC. Translating it yields CASSETGGHDNEQFF.

This clone was seen a single time. The gene calls are TRBV7-6 and TRBJ2-7, with a possible D match to TRBD1 (5 bases). CDR3 length: 15 residues. Germline CDR1 and CDR2: SGHVS and FNYEAQ. V was shortened by 1 base and J by 3 bases, with 13 bases between the two germline ends. CDR3 bases: TGTGCCAGCAGCTTAGAGGCCAGGGTCGACTACGAGCAGTACTTC. Protein: CASSLEARVDYEQYF.

This chain connects TRBV27 to TRBJ1-2, with D hard to call. This CDR3 has 12 residues. Germline assignment: CDR1 MNHEY and CDR2 SMNVEV (reference sequence). Trimming removed 2 bases from V and 8 bases from J, with 9 bases in between. CDR3 protein: CASSLGGEGYTF. The CDR3 nucleotides read TGTGCCAGCAGTTTAGGAGGAGAAGGCTACACCTTC.

This clone was found a few times. The chain carries TRBV6-5 and TRBJ1-2; tentatively, D is TRBD1 (6 bases). The CDR3 spans 14 residues. CDR1 is MNHEY and CDR2 is SVGAGI in the germline V gene. V was trimmed by 7 bases and J by 3 bases, leaving 15 bases between them. The CDR3: CASKDTGPHYGYTF. The CDR3 bases are TGTGCCAGCAAAGATACAGGGCCCCACTATGGCTACACCTTC.

J is TRBJ2-2 and V is TRBV4-1, with 8 bases aligning to TRBD1. Germline V CDR1 and CDR2: MGHRA, YSYEKL. V gave up 2 bases and J gave up 0 bases; unmatched junction bases: 2. The CDR3 is 16 amino acids. The CDR3 loop is CASSQQGAANTGELFF. The CDR3 DNA follows: TGCGCCAGCAGCCAACAGGGGGCCGCGAACACCGGGGAGCTGTTTTTT.